This T cell receptor (beta chain) was profiled in a study of blood T cell repertoires in COVID-19 (dated by TCRdb to 2019 to 2021). Regarding the study in general: The collaborator samples originated in the United States, Italy and Spain and spanned the acute and convalescent phases of COVID-19. The sample metadata nearly always contained a de-identified subject ID, COVID-19 status, age in years and sex. Where HLA class I and class II types were available, the types were taken from metadata supplied by the sample provider, not from assay-based typing. The prospective study material was composed of cDNA or gDNA derived from T cells, B-cell-depleted T cells, or PBMCs. The samples were drawn from the first 160 participants of the ongoing ImmuneRACE study and from over 950 subjects provided by 6 global collaborators. A freely available public database, intended as a resource for researchers studying the immune response to SARS-CoV-2, is where the repertoires were released. The dataset comprised deeply sampled blood TCRbeta repertoires from subjects exposed to, actively infected with, or recovered from COVID-19. Overall study outcomes, separate from this receptor: How much clinical and demographic metadata was included differed by source and by participant, and the metadata was provided uncurated.

TCRbeta CDR3 regions were amplified from genomic DNA using the immunoSEQ Assay, a bias-controlled multiplex PCR. In the source study's methods: The number of nucleated cells in each sample was estimated by amplification of reference gene primers within the assay. To quantify the absolute abundance of each unique TCRbeta CDR3 rearrangement, sequence reads were collapsed and filtered. For each sample, productive Simpson clonality was calculated as the square root of Simpson's diversity index across productive rearrangements. Here the immuneACCESS table is served through TCRdb, limited to in-frame sequences with V and J called. Missing clones are a known gap in these copies; in checked studies unresolved V genes cover under half, and the rest lacks a known reason. V and J calls and clone size are as listed in that table; D and trimming were resolved from the DNA. This sample comprises approximately 480,000 clones, about nine tenths of them detected only once. The ten biggest clones cover 0.7% of the sample.

Comment on this clone: Its antigen is still unknown. No base qualities exist here, and no much larger clone lies one base off it.

CDR1 SGHNT and CDR2 YYREEE were looked up in the germline V gene (reference sequence). Between the V and J ends, shortened by 2 bases and 1 base respectively, the junction contains 13 bases. Including the terminal cysteine and phenylalanine, the CDR3 comprises 15 residues. Left in the record is the CDR3 DNA by itself, 45 bases read in frame from the first base. Participants in the prospective study were aged 18 to 89 years, lived in 20 to 30 United States geographic areas, and enrolled through a virtual design. In the prospective study, cohorts were assigned on the basis of participant-reported clinical history obtained from a screening survey and a study questionnaire. Recovered participants in ImmuneRACE Cohort 3 were defined as having two consecutive negative NP/OP PCR tests, clearance from a healthcare professional, or resolution of symptoms. In the prospective study, whole blood, serum and a nasopharyngeal or oropharyngeal swab were collected from each participant by mobile phlebotomists. Participants in the prospective study had the option to provide additional blood draws and questionnaires over a 2-month period. Before DNA extraction, blood samples from the prospective study were shipped at room temperature or frozen.

The TCR sequence derives from a woman under 30 who had recovered from COVID-19. Sequenced sample: PBMCs or T cells enriched from blood (not recorded which). The chain employs TRBV5-4 and TRBJ2-7; the D gene lacks a confident call. Here is the DNA: TGTGCCAGCAGCTTCGGAGAAGGTCTATCCTACGAGCAGTACTTC. This is translated as CASSFGEGLSYEQYF.